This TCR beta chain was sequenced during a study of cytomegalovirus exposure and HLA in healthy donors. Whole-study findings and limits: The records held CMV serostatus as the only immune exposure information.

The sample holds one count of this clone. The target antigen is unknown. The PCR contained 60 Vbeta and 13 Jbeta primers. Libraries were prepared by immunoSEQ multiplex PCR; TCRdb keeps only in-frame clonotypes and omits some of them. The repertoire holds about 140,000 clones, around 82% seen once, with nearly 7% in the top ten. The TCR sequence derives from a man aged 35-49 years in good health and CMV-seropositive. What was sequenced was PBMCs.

The CDR3 region has the DNA TGTGCCAGCAGCCCAGTGGGGGCGCGTGGCGCTGAAGCTTTCTTT. This encodes CASSPVGARGAEAFF. The chain joins TRBV7-2 to TRBJ1-1; D perhaps matches TRBD1 (6 bases). The V end was cut by 5 bases, the J end by 6 bases, with 19 bases between. This CDR3 spans 15 amino acids. Germline V gene sequence: CDR1 SGHTA, CDR2 FQGNSA.